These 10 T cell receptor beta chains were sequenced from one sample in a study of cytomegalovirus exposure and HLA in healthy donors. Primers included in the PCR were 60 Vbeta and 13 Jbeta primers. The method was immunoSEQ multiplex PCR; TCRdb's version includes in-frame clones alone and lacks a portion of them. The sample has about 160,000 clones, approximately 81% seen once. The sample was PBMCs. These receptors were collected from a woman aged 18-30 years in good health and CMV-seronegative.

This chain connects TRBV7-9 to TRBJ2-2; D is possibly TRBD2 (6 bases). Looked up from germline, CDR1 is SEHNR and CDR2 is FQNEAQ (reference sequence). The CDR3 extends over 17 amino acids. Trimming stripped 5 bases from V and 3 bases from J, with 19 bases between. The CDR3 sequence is CASSPRLGWGDTGELFF. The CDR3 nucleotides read TGTGCCAGCAGCCCGCGACTAGGTTGGGGGGACACCGGGGAGCTGTTTTTT.

The CDR3 region has the DNA TGTGCCAGTAGTCAGTCCCACGACGGGGGGAACTATGGCTACACCTTC. This translates into CASSQSHDGGNYGYTF. The chain combines TRBV19 with TRBJ1-2; tentatively, D is TRBD1 (5 bases). CDR3 length: 16 amino acids. V was cut by 5 bases and J by 2 bases, with 18 bases left in between. The germline V gene encodes CDR1 LNHDA and CDR2 SQIVND (reference sequence).

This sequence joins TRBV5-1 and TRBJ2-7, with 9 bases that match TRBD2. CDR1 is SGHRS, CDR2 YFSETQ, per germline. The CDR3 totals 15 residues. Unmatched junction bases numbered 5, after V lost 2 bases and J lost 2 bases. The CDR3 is CASSFQASGTYEQYF. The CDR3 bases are TGCGCCAGCAGCTTTCAGGCTAGCGGGACCTACGAGCAGTACTTC.

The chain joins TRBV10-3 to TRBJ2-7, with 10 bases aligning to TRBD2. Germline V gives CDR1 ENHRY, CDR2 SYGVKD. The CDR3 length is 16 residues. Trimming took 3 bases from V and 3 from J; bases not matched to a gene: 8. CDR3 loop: CAISDEASGRGYEQYF. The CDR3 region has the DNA TGTGCCATCAGTGATGAGGCTAGCGGGAGAGGCTACGAGCAGTACTTC.

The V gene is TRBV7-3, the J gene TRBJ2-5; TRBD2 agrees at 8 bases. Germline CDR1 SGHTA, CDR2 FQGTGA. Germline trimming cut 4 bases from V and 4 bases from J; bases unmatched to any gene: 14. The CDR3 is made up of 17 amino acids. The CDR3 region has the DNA TGTGCCAGCAGCTCCCTGGGGAGCGGGAGTCGAGCAGAGACCCAGTACTTC. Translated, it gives CASSSLGSGSRAETQYF.

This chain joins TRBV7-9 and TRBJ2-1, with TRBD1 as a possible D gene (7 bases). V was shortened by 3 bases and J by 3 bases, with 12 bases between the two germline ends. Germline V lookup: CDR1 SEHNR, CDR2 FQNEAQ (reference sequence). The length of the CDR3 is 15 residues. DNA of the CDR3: TGTGCCAGCAGCTTGGCGGGACAGTACTACAATGAGCAGTTCTTC. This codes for CASSLAGQYYNEQFF.

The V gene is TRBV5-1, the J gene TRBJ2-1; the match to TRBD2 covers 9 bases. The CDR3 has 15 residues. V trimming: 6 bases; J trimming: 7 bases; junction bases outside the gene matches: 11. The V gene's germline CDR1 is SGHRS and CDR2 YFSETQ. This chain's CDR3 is CASTSAAGGLNEQFF. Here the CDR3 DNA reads TGCGCCAGCACCTCAGCCGCGGGAGGGTTAAATGAGCAGTTCTTC.

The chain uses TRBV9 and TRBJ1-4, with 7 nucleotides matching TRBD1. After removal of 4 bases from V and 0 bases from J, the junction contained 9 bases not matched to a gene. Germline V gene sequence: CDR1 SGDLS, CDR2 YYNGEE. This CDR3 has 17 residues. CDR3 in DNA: TGTGCCAGCAGCCGAGGGGGACAGATCCCAACTAATGAAAAACTGTTTTTT. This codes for CASSRGGQIPTNEKLFF.

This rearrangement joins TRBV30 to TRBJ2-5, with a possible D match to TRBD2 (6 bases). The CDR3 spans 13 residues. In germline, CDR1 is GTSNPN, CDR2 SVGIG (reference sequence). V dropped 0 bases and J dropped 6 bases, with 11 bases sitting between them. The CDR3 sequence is CAWSVEGWKTQYF. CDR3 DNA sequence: TGTGCCTGGAGTGTGGAGGGGTGGAAGACCCAGTACTTC.

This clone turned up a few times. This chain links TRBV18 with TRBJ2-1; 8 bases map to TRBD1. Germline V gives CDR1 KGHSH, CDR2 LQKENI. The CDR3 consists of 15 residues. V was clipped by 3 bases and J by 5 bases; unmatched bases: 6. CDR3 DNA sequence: TGTGCCAGCTCACCCTCGGACAGGGCCCACAATGAGCAGTTCTTC. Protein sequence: CASSPSDRAHNEQFF.